The TCR beta chain under discussion was sequenced for a study of T-cell reconstitution after alpha-beta-depleted transplantation in children. The trim removed 4 bases at V and 7 bases at J, leaving 9 bases unmatched. The CDR3 is 15 amino acids. The germline V gene encodes CDR1 SSHAT and CDR2 FNYEAQ (reference sequence). Unique molecular identifiers featured in how the TCRbeta library was prepared. TCRdb reprocessed the PCR reads via MiXCR and lists one record per CDR3 protein. Here the sample spans 90,000 to 150,000 distinct CDR3 sequences, more than 20% being singletons. Findings of the study overall: Diversity and T-cell counts at one year after transplant derived mostly from new T cells. The origin of alpha-beta T cells about two months after transplant was reportedly several hundred expanded graft clones. Surviving recipient T cells and intrathymic progenitors accounted for some patients' high TCRbeta diversity at day 60.

This clonotype came up a few times. Its matching antigen is unknown. The origin of this receptor is a male patient between 2 and 15 years old who had a stem cell transplant for chronic granulomatous disease, so the T cells may come from the graft donor. This material consisted of PBMCs, mostly from graft donor cells, taken 180 days after TCRalphabeta/CD19-depleted stem cell transplant. V and J are TRBV7-7 and TRBJ2-5, with 10 nucleotides matching TRBD1. In nucleotides, the CDR3 is TGTGCCAGCAGCTCCAGTGACAGGGGGCAGGTGACCCAGTACTTC. This codes for CASSSSDRGQVTQYF.